These 7 T cell receptor beta chains share one sample of origin, sequenced in a study of blood T cell repertoires in COVID-19. Sequencing used immunoSEQ multiplex PCR; TCRdb keeps in-frame clones, though not all of them. The table has approximately 360,000 clones, 88% seen once. The sample consisted of PBMCs or T cells enriched from blood (not recorded which). The receptors stem from a woman aged 30 to 39 with acute COVID-19.

Only one count was recorded for this clone. The chain recombines TRBV30 with TRBJ2-3; 9 bases are a match to TRBD2. CDR1 GTSNPN and CDR2 SVGIG come from the germline V gene (reference sequence). There are 14 residues in the CDR3. Trimming at V came to 4 bases and at J to 2 bases, leaving 4 bases not matched to a gene. CDR3 residues: CAWNVAGATDTQYF. CDR3 bases: TGTGCCTGGAACGTAGCGGGGGCCACAGATACGCAGTATTTT.

The rearrangement links TRBV19 to TRBJ2-5, with no clear D. V dropped 7 bases and J dropped 2 bases, with 17 bases sitting between them. The CDR3 runs to 15 residues. CDR1 is LNHDA and CDR2 is SQIVND in the germline V gene (reference sequence). CDR3 in DNA: TGTGCCAGTACCTACGACGCAGCGAATCAAGAGACCCAGTACTTC. Encoded protein: CASTYDAANQETQYF.

The rearrangement joins TRBV6-5 to TRBJ2-7; D may be TRBD2 (5 bases). CDR1 is MNHEY and CDR2 is SVGAGI in the germline V gene. The CDR3 totals 15 residues. The ends were cut back, 4 bases at V and 3 bases at J, with 16 bases in the middle. CDR3 bases: TGTGCCAGCAGTTTAAACCCCCCGAGGGACTACGAGCAGTACTTC. It encodes CASSLNPPRDYEQYF.

The chain links TRBV18 to TRBJ2-7; a weak D match, TRBD1 (5 bases). CDR3 length equals 14 residues. The V end was cut by 2 bases, the J end by 4 bases, with 12 bases between. Germline V gene data show CDR1 as KGHSH and CDR2 as LQKENI. CDR3 bases: TGTGCCAGCTCACCATCCAGGGTGGGGTACGAGCAGTACTTC. Amino acid sequence: CASSPSRVGYEQYF.

The chain has TRBV5-1 and TRBJ2-1; D gene uncertain. Trimming took 4 bases from V and 3 from J, leaving 5 bases between them. The CDR3 contains 12 residues. The V gene's germline CDR1 is SGHRS and CDR2 YFSETQ. The CDR3 nucleotides are TGCGCCAGCAGCGGCCTCTACAATGAGCAGTTCTTC. It specifies CASSGLYNEQFF.

The chain is built from TRBV9 and TRBJ1-5; tentative D call: TRBD1 (5 bases). This CDR3 region has 15 residues. V dropped 2 bases and J dropped 7 bases, with 16 bases sitting between them. Germline assignment: CDR1 SGDLS and CDR2 YYNGEE. The chain's CDR3 is CASSVEGDRSQPQHF. The CDR3 DNA sequence: TGTGCCAGCAGCGTGGAGGGAGACAGAAGCCAGCCCCAGCATTTT.

V gene TRBV5-4 combines with J gene TRBJ1-2; perhaps TRBD1 as D (6 bases). The CDR3 runs to 15 residues. Germline assignment: CDR1 SGHNT and CDR2 YYREEE (reference sequence). Between the trimmed V and J ends, which lost 2 bases and 2 bases, there was a span of 13 bases. CDR3 coding DNA: TGTGCCAGCAGCTTTACAACAGGGAAAAACTATGGCTACACCTTC. Translation gives CASSFTTGKNYGYTF.